The 30 T cell receptor beta chains listed next were all sequenced from one sample in a study of control samples from healthy donors and cancer patients (dated by TCRdb to 2018 to 2020). Library method: the immunoSEQ multiplex PCR assay. In its TCRdb copy, this immuneACCESS table keeps in-frame sequences only and misses some clones. Where compared with another copy, unresolved V genes explain less than half of these, and the others have no known cause. Within this sample are about 160,000 clones, with roughly 95% of them counted one time only. Together, the top ten hold around 0.92% of the sample. Sequencing used blood. The receptors originated from a woman aged 30 to 39 in good health.

The chain employs TRBV13 and TRBJ2-7; TRBD2 matches at 8 bases. The CDR3 is 14 amino acids. The junction had 3 bases not matched to a gene; V was cut back by 2 bases and J by 3 bases. The germline gives CDR1 PRHDT, CDR2 FYEKMQ (reference sequence). In nucleotides, the CDR3 is TGTGCCAGCAGCTTAATGGGGACTAGCTACGAGCAGTACTTC. It codes for CASSLMGTSYEQYF.

On this clone itself: This CDR3 is also generated by other DNA sequences in the sample. The chain links TRBV4-1 to TRBJ1-4; TRBD1 agrees at 7 bases. The CDR3 contains 15 residues. From germline, CDR1 is MGHRA and CDR2 YSYEKL. Trimming removed 3 bases from V and 5 bases from J; junction bases left unmatched: 6. CDR3 in amino acids: CASSQSGQINEKLFF. The CDR3 coding sequence is TGCGCCAGCAGCCAGTCGGGACAGATAAATGAAAAACTGTTTTTT.

V and J are TRBV6-5 and TRBJ2-2; D is ambiguous. Germline V CDR1 and CDR2: MNHEY, SVGAGI. This CDR3 spans 14 amino acids. V was clipped by 6 bases and J by 2 bases, with 10 bases between them. The CDR3 spells CASRDVFNTGELFF. Written as DNA, the CDR3 is TGTGCCAGCAGGGACGTATTTAACACCGGGGAGCTGTTTTTT.

V is TRBV7-3 and J is TRBJ2-1, with D hard to call. The CDR3 runs 13 residues. Germline V lookup: CDR1 SGHTA, CDR2 FQGTGA. The V gene lost 6 bases and the J gene lost 5 bases, with 11 bases spanning the gap. DNA of the CDR3: TGTGCCAGCAGTCTAAGGTACCACAATGAGCAGTTCTTC. Amino acids: CASSLRYHNEQFF. The entire variable domain, with the rest obtained from reference TRBV7-3 and TRBJ2-1, is as follows: GAGVSQTPSNKVTEKGKYVELRCDPISGHTALYWYRQSLGQGPEFLIYFQGTGAADDSGLPNDRFFAVRPEGSVSTLKIQRTERGDSAVYLCASSLRYHNEQFFGPGTRLTVL.

V and J are TRBV4-1 and TRBJ1-5; 11 bases align to TRBD1. The junction had 2 bases not matched to a gene; V was cut back by 4 bases and J by 6 bases. The germline gives CDR1 MGHRA, CDR2 YSYEKL. The CDR3 runs to 14 residues. This CDR3 is CASSPGQGAQPQHF. The CDR3 region has the DNA TGCGCCAGCAGCCCAGGACAGGGGGCTCAGCCCCAGCATTTT.

The chain employs TRBV27 and TRBJ2-1; the match to TRBD1 covers 8 bases. From germline, CDR1 is MNHEY and CDR2 SMNVEV (reference sequence). V was clipped by 5 bases and J by 1 base; unmatched bases: 4. The CDR3 runs to 15 residues. This chain's CDR3 is CASSANRGSYNEQFF. The CDR3 region has the DNA TGTGCCAGCAGTGCGAACAGGGGGTCCTACAATGAGCAGTTCTTC.

The V and J genes are TRBV2 and TRBJ1-5; 8 bases match TRBD1. With V trimmed by 5 bases and J by 4 bases, 7 bases remained unmatched. CDR1 is SNHLY and CDR2 is FYNNEI in the germline V gene. The CDR3 loop spans 15 amino acids. The DNA for the CDR3 is TGTGCCAGCAGTAGACAGGGGCCGGGGAATCAGCCCCAGCATTTT. This translates into CASSRQGPGNQPQHF.

DNA of the CDR3: TGTGCCAGCAGTTTCCGGGGGGCCAGCTCCTACAATGAGCAGTTCTTC. It encodes CASSFRGASSYNEQFF. The gene calls are TRBV27 and TRBJ2-1, with D perhaps matching TRBD2 (7 bases). V lost 3 bases, J lost 0 bases, and 12 bases lay in between. Germline lookup yields CDR1 MNHEY and CDR2 SMNVEV (reference sequence). The CDR3 consists of 16 residues.

The rearrangement uses TRBV29-1 and TRBJ2-1; TRBD1 or TRBD2 may be the D gene (6 bases each). The V gene's germline CDR1 is SQVTM and CDR2 ANQGSEA. This CDR3 region has 14 residues. V was shortened by 3 bases and J by 10 bases, with 19 bases between the two germline ends. CDR3 DNA sequence: TGCAGCGTTGACCACCGACAGGCAGGAGGGGAGCAGTTCTTC. It specifies CSVDHRQAGGEQFF.

The CDR3 DNA reads as TGTGCCAGCAGCTTAAAAGGGGCCGGAGTTGGTGGCTACACCTTC. Protein product: CASSLKGAGVGGYTF. V and J are TRBV5-4 and TRBJ1-2; D may be TRBD1 (5 bases). V was shortened by 2 bases and J by 7 bases, with 18 bases between the two germline ends. This CDR3 region has 15 residues. Germline CDR1 SGHNT, CDR2 YYREEE (reference sequence).

This chain uses TRBV6-2 or TRBV6-3 with TRBJ2-1; D call uncertain. With 0 bases removed from V and 5 bases from J, the gap between germline ends came to 8 bases. In germline, CDR1 is MNHEY, CDR2 SVGEGT. CDR3 length: 14 residues. CDR3 residues: CASSYSYRDNEQFF. The CDR3 coding sequence is TGTGCCAGCAGTTACTCGTATAGAGACAATGAGCAGTTCTTC.

The CDR3 nucleotides are TGTGCCAGCAGCCTAGAGGTTGTGAGCACAGATACGCAGTATTTT. Residues: CASSLEVVSTDTQYF. The chain uses TRBV5-6 and TRBJ2-3; D gene unclear. The V gene lost 4 bases and the J gene lost 0 bases, with 12 bases spanning the gap. CDR3 length equals 15 residues. Germline V lookup: CDR1 SGHDT, CDR2 YYEEEE. Variable domain in full (rest from reference TRBV5-6 and TRBJ2-3): DAGVTQSPTHLIKTRGQQVTLRCSPKSGHDTVSWYQQALGQGPQFIFQYYEEEERQRGNFPDRFSGHQFPNYSSELNVNALLLGDSALYLCASSLEVVSTDTQYFGPGTRLTVL.

The chain employs TRBV5-6 and TRBJ1-5; D call uncertain. Between the trimmed V and J ends, which lost 1 base and 5 bases, there was a span of 13 bases. Germline CDR1 is SGHDT and CDR2 is YYEEEE. The CDR3 sequence is 15 residues long. In nucleotides, the CDR3 is TGTGCCAGCAGCTTGCGGCAGCGGTCGGATCAGCCCCAGCATTTT. Amino acids: CASSLRQRSDQPQHF.

This chain uses TRBV24-1 with TRBJ1-2; TRBD1 matches 7 bases. The ends lost 4 bases at V and 5 bases at J; junction bases unmatched: 3. Looked up from germline, CDR1 is KGHDR and CDR2 is SFDVKD. The CDR3 sequence is 13 residues long. The CDR3 region is CATSETGSYGYTF. The CDR3 bases are TGTGCCACCAGTGAGACAGGGTCGTATGGCTACACCTTC.

This sequence joins TRBV28 and TRBJ1-1, with TRBD1 as a possible D gene (5 bases). CDR1 and CDR2 from the germline V gene are MDHEN and SYDVKM. The CDR3 spans 13 residues. V was pared by 3 bases and J by 5 bases, with 10 bases between. CDR3 in amino acids: CASSFQGRTEAFF. The CDR3 nucleotides are TGTGCCAGCAGTTTCCAGGGTAGGACTGAAGCTTTCTTT.

J is TRBJ1-1 and V is TRBV4-1; D ambiguous. The CDR3 consists of 15 residues. The V end lost 5 bases, the J end lost 3 bases, and 16 bases lay between the germline ends. Germline lookup yields CDR1 MGHRA and CDR2 YSYEKL. The CDR3 nucleotides read TGCGCCAGCAGCTTAAATCGGCAGGTAGACACTGAAGCTTTCTTT. This gives the protein CASSLNRQVDTEAFF.

V is TRBV5-1 and J is TRBJ1-1; a possible D gene is TRBD1 (6 bases). Trimming took off 3 bases at V and 0 bases at J, with 12 bases between the two ends. Germline CDR1 SGHRS, CDR2 YFSETQ. The CDR3 consists of 15 residues. CDR3 sequence: CASSSKGGMNTEAFF. Written as DNA, the CDR3 is TGCGCCAGCAGCTCCAAGGGGGGGATGAACACTGAAGCTTTCTTT.

The CDR3 region is CASSFGASGNTIYF. In DNA, the CDR3 is TGTGCCAGCAGCTTCGGTGCCTCTGGAAACACCATATATTTT. The chain has TRBV7-2 and TRBJ1-3; no clear D. CDR3 size: 14 residues. CDR1 is SGHTA and CDR2 is FQGNSA in the germline V gene. Trimming cost V 3 bases and J 0 bases, with 6 bases left between them.

In its sample, this clone was seen once. The chain employs TRBV19 and TRBJ2-2, with D hard to call. Deletions cut 3 bases from V and 1 base from J, with 6 bases between. The CDR3 spans 14 residues. CDR1 and CDR2 (germline): LNHDA, SQIVND (reference sequence). The CDR3 spells CASSISGNTGELFF. CDR3 in DNA: TGTGCCAGTAGTATCTCAGGGAACACCGGGGAGCTGTTTTTT.

The rearrangement uses TRBV27 and TRBJ1-1; possible D gene TRBD1, 5 bases. The length of the CDR3 is 14 residues. Per the germline V gene, CDR1 is MNHEY and CDR2 is SMNVEV (reference sequence). Trimming stripped 3 bases from V and 1 base from J, with 9 bases between. The chain's CDR3 is CASSFYTGNTEAFF. The CDR3 DNA is TGTGCCAGCAGTTTTTACACAGGGAACACTGAAGCTTTCTTT.

This chain joins TRBV28 and TRBJ1-2; 10 bases fit TRBD1. Germline assignment: CDR1 MDHEN and CDR2 SYDVKM. V lost 3 bases, J lost 3 bases, and 4 bases stayed unmatched. The CDR3 consists of 15 residues. This CDR3 reads CASSFGGQGYYGYTF. The CDR3, as DNA: TGTGCCAGCAGTTTCGGGGGACAGGGGTACTATGGCTACACCTTC.

This chain links TRBV15 with TRBJ1-2; D is ambiguous. The CDR3 contains 13 residues. CDR1 and CDR2 from the germline V gene are LNHNV and YYDKDF (reference sequence). Trimming stripped 1 base from V and 6 bases from J, with 9 bases between. Here the CDR3 reads CATSRALPDGYTF. As DNA, the CDR3 is TGTGCCACCAGCAGAGCCCTCCCGGATGGCTACACCTTC. The entire variable domain, with the rest obtained from reference TRBV15 and TRBJ1-2, is as follows: DAMVIQNPRYQVTQFGKPVTLSCSQTLNHNVMYWYQQKSSQAPKLLFHYYDKDFNNEADTPDNFQSRRPNTSFCFLDIRSPGLGDTAMYLCATSRALPDGYTFGSGTRLTVV.

The chain recombines TRBV20-1 with TRBJ2-7; 7 nucleotides line up with TRBD2. V dropped 7 bases and J dropped 4; count of bases not matched to a gene: 4. CDR1 is DFQATT and CDR2 is SNEGSKA in the germline V gene (reference sequence). There are 11 residues in the CDR3. In DNA, the CDR3 is TGCAGTGGGGGCGGGAGATACGAGCAGTACTTC. Translating gives CSGGGRYEQYF.

This clone was seen a single time. The chain uses TRBV28 and TRBJ1-3; the D gene is possibly TRBD1 (5 bases). Germline V CDR1 and CDR2: MDHEN, SYDVKM. The CDR3 totals 13 residues. The ends were cut back, 3 bases at V and 8 bases at J, with 11 bases in the middle. In nucleotides, the CDR3 is TGTGCCAGCAGTTTCAGGGTGGCGCACACCATATATTTT. Residues: CASSFRVAHTIYF.

In DNA form, the CDR3 reads TGCAGTGCTAGTTTGGGTGCCAATCAGCCCCAGCATTTT. Its protein is CSASLGANQPQHF. The rearrangement uses TRBV20-1 and TRBJ1-5; unclear D gene. CDR3 length: 13 residues. V was clipped by 3 bases and J by 3 bases, with 9 bases between them. CDR1 DFQATT and CDR2 SNEGSKA come from the germline V gene (reference sequence).

The chain joins TRBV19 to TRBJ2-1; 9 bases align to TRBD2. Germline V gene lookup returns CDR1 LNHDA and CDR2 SQIVND (reference sequence). After removal of 5 bases from V and 4 bases from J, the junction contained 6 bases not matched to a gene. The CDR3 has 15 amino acids. The CDR3 is CASSLSGGFYNEQFF. The CDR3 region has the DNA TGTGCCAGTAGTTTAAGCGGGGGGTTTTACAATGAGCAGTTCTTC.

This chain joins TRBV9 and TRBJ2-2; 9 bases map to TRBD1. Looked up from germline, CDR1 is SGDLS and CDR2 is YYNGEE. V dropped 3 bases and J dropped 2; count of bases not matched to a gene: 5. The CDR3 consists of 16 residues. This CDR3 reads CASSDPQGANTGELFF. CDR3 DNA sequence: TGTGCCAGCAGCGACCCACAGGGGGCTAACACCGGGGAGCTGTTTTTT.

The gene calls are TRBV20-1 and TRBJ2-7, with TRBD2 as a possible D gene (6 bases). The CDR3 has 11 amino acids. The V gene lost 6 bases and the J gene lost 7 bases, with 13 bases spanning the gap. Germline lookup yields CDR1 DFQATT and CDR2 SNEGSKA (reference sequence). CDR3 bases: TGCAGTGCCACGGGGGTGGGAGAGCAGTACTTC. It translates to CSATGVGEQYF.

This clone was detected only once. The chain recombines TRBV6-2 or TRBV6-3 with TRBJ1-1; D not certain. Trimming removed 2 bases from V and 1 base from J, with 8 bases in between. CDR1 is MNHEY, CDR2 SVGEGT, per germline. The CDR3 length is 14 residues. CDR3 region: CASSYPAPNTEAFF. CDR3 nucleotide sequence: TGTGCCAGCAGTTACCCGGCCCCGAACACTGAAGCTTTCTTT.

The chain recombines TRBV2 with TRBJ1-5; 7 bases agree with TRBD1. CDR3 size: 15 residues. Germline values: CDR1 SNHLY, CDR2 FYNNEI. Trimming took 8 bases from V and 6 from J; bases not matched to a gene: 13. The CDR3 DNA is TGTGCCAGCCAATCCTGGGACAGAGGGGGTCAGCCCCAGCATTTT. It encodes CASQSWDRGGQPQHF.